What follows are 9 T cell receptor beta chains derived from one specimen sequenced in a study of response to subunit inactivated influenza vaccine. From the RT-PCR reads, TCRdb called clonotypes with MiXCR, one entry per CDR3 protein. The profile shows about 530,000 distinct CDR3 sequences, 12% of them singletons. The sample was PBMCs from blood, taken on the day of vaccination. The origin of the receptors is a man aged 50-60 years who received an inactivated influenza vaccine.

The chain combines TRBV19 with TRBJ2-1, with 7 bases fitting TRBD2. V gave up 1 base and J gave up 5 bases; unmatched junction bases: 2. This CDR3 region has 14 residues. Germline V gives CDR1 LNHDA, CDR2 SQIVND (reference sequence). Here the CDR3 reads CASSIAGGNNEQFF. CDR3 nucleotide sequence: TGTGCCAGTAGTATAGCGGGAGGAAACAATGAGCAGTTCTTC.

This clonotype was counted between two and nine times. The gene calls are TRBV28 and TRBJ1-2; a possible D gene is TRBD1 (5 bases). V lost 0 bases and J 2 bases, leaving 7 bases between the germline ends. The germline gives CDR1 MDHEN, CDR2 SYDVKM. The CDR3 extends over 14 amino acids. Written as DNA, the CDR3 is TGTGCCAGCAGTTTATGGACAGCGAACTATGGCTACACCTTC. Its protein is CASSLWTANYGYTF.

In this sample, this clonotype turned up many times. In nucleotides, the CDR3 is TGTGCCAGCAGTTTCTCGGGTAGCTACGAGCAGTACTTC. Residues: CASSFSGSYEQYF. The chain links TRBV27 to TRBJ2-7; the D is unclear. CDR1 is MNHEY, CDR2 SMNVEV, per germline (reference sequence). This CDR3 region has 13 residues. V lost 3 bases, J lost 3 bases, and 9 bases lay in between.

This clonotype was counted a few times. The rearrangement links TRBV28 to TRBJ2-1, with TRBD1 as a possible D gene (10 bases). Germline CDR1 is MDHEN and CDR2 is SYDVKM. V was trimmed by 3 bases and J by 10 bases, leaving 25 bases between them. The CDR3 contains 17 residues. This CDR3 reads CASSFEIGLAGQGEQFF. CDR3 nucleotide sequence: TGTGCCAGCAGTTTTGAGATCGGGCTAGCGGGACAGGGGGAGCAGTTCTTC.

There are a few counts of this clonotype. V and J are TRBV28 and TRBJ1-1; D gene ambiguous. The CDR3 has 14 residues. V lost 1 base and J 1 base, leaving 7 bases between the germline ends. CDR1 and CDR2 (germline): MDHEN, SYDVKM. CDR3 in DNA: TGTGCCAGCAGTTTATACGCCAGGAACACTGAAGCTTTCTTT. This codes for CASSLYARNTEAFF.

The gene calls are TRBV5-1 and TRBJ1-1; 9 bases are a match to TRBD1. There are 15 residues in the CDR3. CDR1 and CDR2 (germline): SGHRS, YFSETQ. V lost 4 bases and J lost 0; bases outside the gene matches: 4. The CDR3 sequence is CASSAGTGMNTEAFF. In DNA, the CDR3 is TGCGCCAGCAGCGCCGGGACAGGGATGAACACTGAAGCTTTCTTT.

This chain links TRBV7-2 with TRBJ2-2, with D hard to call. The CDR3 consists of 13 residues. CDR1 is SGHTA, CDR2 FQGNSA, per germline. V lost 1 base and J lost 8, with 8 bases in between. The CDR3 DNA sequence: TGTGCCAGCAGCTTAGGGCCGATGGGGGAGCTGTTTTTT. The encoded protein is CASSLGPMGELFF.

This clonotype was seen repeatedly, ten times or more. The J gene is TRBJ1-5, the V gene TRBV28; D gene ambiguous. The CDR3 is 12 residues long. Germline-derived CDR1 and CDR2 are MDHEN and SYDVKM. V was clipped by 1 base and J by 7 bases, with 5 bases between them. The CDR3 loop reads CASSLLRQPQHF. In nucleotides, the CDR3 is TGTGCCAGCAGTTTATTGAGACAGCCCCAGCATTTT.

This clonotype turned up a few times. The CDR3 nucleotides are TGTGCCAGCAGCTTAGGGGGGGGCAGACCAAGCACAGATACGCAGTATTTT. As protein: CASSLGGGRPSTDTQYF. V usage is TRBV7-2 and J usage is TRBJ2-3, with D tentatively TRBD2 (7 bases). CDR1 and CDR2 from the germline V gene are SGHTA and FQGNSA. Trimming left V 1 base short and J 0 bases short, with 14 bases between. This CDR3 is 17 amino acids long. Full variable domain (remainder filled in from reference TRBV7-2 and TRBJ2-3): GAGVSQSPSNKVTEKGKDVELRCDPISGHTALYWYRQSLGQGLEFLIYFQGNSAPDKSGLPSDRFSAERTGGSVSTLTIQRTQQEDSAVYLCASSLGGGRPSTDTQYFGPGTRLTVL.